This T cell receptor (beta chain) was recorded in a study of CXCR3-negative and CXCR3-positive naive CD8 T cells. Study outcomes and limitations: Hydrophobicity of TRB CDR3s was greater in CXCR3-positive naive cells than in CXCR3-negative naive cells. Each naive subset displayed comparably high diversity, whereas memory CD8+ cells displayed much lower diversity. In cryopreserved cells, CXCR3 expression partially decreased, and fresh PBMCs were used in most assays.

Comments on this clonotype: The antigen is unknown.

The CDR3 extends over 17 amino acids. CDR1 and CDR2 from the germline V gene are SGDLS and YYNGEE. All TRB cDNA libraries came from 5' RACE performed with UMI labels. TCRdb re-called the 5' RACE reads; one entry per CDR3 protein, DNA not given. Its table records 70,000 to 100,000 distinct CDR3 sequences. The TCR sequence derives from a human donor in good health. Some clones in this sample may be carry-over from other donors' samples. Material: naive CXCR3- CD8+ T cells from blood. Subset meaning: CD45RO-CCR7+CD27+CD95- naive CD8+ T cells lacking CXCR3 (TNR3-). The V call is TRBV9, the J call TRBJ2-7; TCRdb's D gene call, TRBD2, goes unchecked for lack of DNA. CDR3 loop: CASSVEVEAEVSYEQYF.